The present entry profiles one T cell receptor (beta chain) with its context. Its specificity is not known. The CDR3 runs to 14 residues. V was clipped by 4 bases and J by 1 base; unmatched bases: 4. CDR1 is SGHNT, CDR2 YYREEE, per germline (reference sequence). The data were obtained in a study of T cell responses to AZD1222 COVID-19 vaccine. General study points: In all cases, repertoires were sampled only after the peak T cell response. Clonal diversity was possibly underestimated, and white British individuals and females predominated among donors. Within unmutated variant regions lay the reported targets of nearly half of spike-specific TCRs. Recipients of AZD1222 seropositive at baseline numbered only 5 to 7.

The data were produced by immunoSEQ multiplex PCR, yet TCRdb's version contains in-frame clones alone and is incomplete. Among 150,000 to 200,000 clones listed, 90% to 95% were seen once. Sequencing used peripheral blood, obtained on day 0 of AZD1222 vaccination. The TCR was taken from an adult in good health. This sequence joins TRBV5-4 and TRBJ1-1, with 7 bases matching TRBD1. The CDR3 is CASSPGQPNTEAFF. In DNA form, the CDR3 reads TGTGCCAGCAGCCCGGGACAGCCGAACACTGAAGCTTTCTTT.